This TCR beta chain emerged from a study of shared clonotypes between healthy human individuals (dated by TCRdb to the early 2020s). At the level of the whole study: Two women and three men aged 18 to 49 years were included in the cohort. Each donor's leukapheresis produced roughly between roughly 0.85 and 10 billion PBMCs. Libraries were prepared and TCR repertoires were sequenced by different laboratories using diverse techniques, in order to increase sequencing depth and limit assay-specific biases. The study deeply sequenced blood TCR repertoires of five healthy adults to estimate repertoire size and the extent of clonotype sharing between individuals. Per donor, three plates each were used for CD4 naive and CD4 memory, two for CD8 naive, and one for CD8 memory. What the work shows at the level of the full study, not this receptor alone: Pairwise subsampling led to the expectation that sequencing depth would affect the degree of clonotype sharing among donors. Sharing across a few donors was observed for approximately 4.6% of naive CD4, under 4% of naive CD8, over 2% of memory CD4, and roughly 0.4% of memory CD8 clonotypes. Sampling was restricted to blood, and TCR repertoires in tissues likely differ from the TCR repertoires found in blood. Larger estimated clonotype richness was generally found for naive subsets than for memory subsets. Higher generation probabilities were observed for clonotypes shared by all four sorted-subset donors than for non-shared clonotypes. The small number of donors limited the genetic and exposure-history diversity represented. Incomplete sequencing was indicated by rarefaction of sorted-subset datasets, despite the large sequencing depth.

The sample holds one count of this clone. It has no known antigen specificity. Per-base quality was not reported, and no clone a single base away is much larger than it. The same CDR3 can be traced to other DNA sequences in this sample. Using the deep immunoSEQ assay, multiplex PCR amplified TCR CDR3 regions from genomic DNA. Extracted genomic DNA from each cell subset was distributed evenly across all wells of several immunoSEQ 96-well plates, and each plate was treated as a replicate. Each replicate PCR for sorted subsets received 150 to 250 ng genomic DNA, equal to roughly 29,000 T cell genomes. The purified libraries were quantified using a Qubit 3.0 fluorometer, sized with a Bioanalyzer 2100, and then quantified again using the KAPA Library Quantification kit. Every immunoSEQ 96-well plate was sequenced on a separate single-read 150-cycle Illumina NextSeq 550 flow cell. From the authors' description of their analysis: Because the immunoSEQ output included only junctional sequences and no quality scores, the filtering could not be the same as the filtering used for full-length reads. To assign V/J genes and CDR3, sequences were annotated against IMGT germline references using PyIR, a Python wrapper for IgBLAST v1.9. Reads were removed for weak V/J assignments (E-value above 1e-6), missing CDR3, stop codons, out-of-frame junctions, or ambiguous translated residues. V3J clonotypes were defined as sequences sharing an identical inferred V gene, J gene, and CDR3 amino acid sequence. Percentage overlap between repertoires was computed as shared unique clonotypes divided by the size of the smaller repertoire. Repertoire richness was assessed with RTK rarefaction, the Chao1 estimator, and Recon v2.1 estimates of unobserved clonotypes. Generation probabilities for all TCRbeta clonotypes obtained by the gDNA method from a handful of donors were computed using OLGA. The immuneACCESS repertoire file appears here via TCRdb, limited to in-frame rearrangements. These files lack a portion of the clones; in checked studies, under half of the deficit traces to unresolved V genes, and the cause of the others is not known. V and J calls plus clone size are reproduced from that table; the DNA served to infer D and trimming. This sample holds 550,000 to 700,000 clones; 73% were observed only once. Around 1.8% of the sample rests with the top ten.

Donors were healthy HIV-negative adults with no recently reported acute infections or vaccinations. Only Caucasian adults living in Nashville, Tennessee, USA were represented among the donors. Magnetic negative selection was used to enrich CD4+ T cells, after which naive cells were positively selected on CD45RA and the negative fraction became the memory subset. Blood was obtained by leukapheresis, after which PBMCs were separated by Ficoll-Histopaque density gradient centrifugation and cryopreserved in liquid nitrogen vapor phase. Analytical flow cytometry was used to check the purity and quantity of each magnetically sorted T cell population. Genomic DNA was isolated from each sorted fraction and quantified by UV absorbance on a Nanodrop 2000c. The germline V gene (reference sequence) supplies CDR1 DFQATT and CDR2 SNEGSKA. The CDR3 starts with the cysteine, ends with the phenylalanine, and has 11 residues. Only the CDR3 DNA stays, 33 bases, in frame from base 1. Trimming removed 1 base from V and 4 bases from J, leaving 2 bases between the germline ends.

The source is a woman aged 25 to 45 in good health. The chain was built from TRBV20-1 and TRBJ2-1; the D gene lacks a confident call. Sequencing was done on a sample of memory CD4+ T cells sorted from blood. Explained via the paper, the cell subset or site label denotes: CD45RA-negative fraction. DNA sequence: TGCAGTGCTAGAGCTTACAATGAGCAGTTCTTC. Its translation reads: CSARAYNEQFF.